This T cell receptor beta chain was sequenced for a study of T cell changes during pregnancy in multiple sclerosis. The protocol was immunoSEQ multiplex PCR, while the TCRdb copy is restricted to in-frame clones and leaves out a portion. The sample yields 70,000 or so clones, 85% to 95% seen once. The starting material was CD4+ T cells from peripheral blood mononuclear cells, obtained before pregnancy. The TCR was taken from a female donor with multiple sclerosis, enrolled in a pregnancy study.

CDR3 protein: CASSLGRNTEAFF. The CDR3 nucleotides read TGTGCCAGCAGCTTAGGTAGGAACACTGAAGCTTTCTTT. The J gene is TRBJ1-1, the V gene TRBV7-3, with D hard to call. The CDR3 is 13 amino acids. The germline gives CDR1 SGHTA, CDR2 FQGTGA. Trimming stripped 2 bases from V and 1 base from J, with 5 bases between.